What follows are 28 T cell receptor beta chains derived from one specimen sequenced in a study of T cell responses to AZD1222 COVID-19 vaccine. Clones were read by immunoSEQ multiplex PCR, and TCRdb kept only the in-frame ones, dropping some. The table lists about 130,000 clones, about 89% of them singletons. This specimen consisted of peripheral blood, obtained 28 days after the second AZD1222 dose. These receptors all come from an adult who received the AZD1222 COVID-19 vaccine.

The gene calls are TRBV14 and TRBJ1-1; tentatively, D is TRBD1 (5 bases). CDR3 length: 14 amino acids. With 5 bases removed from V and 5 bases from J, the gap between germline ends came to 15 bases. CDR1 and CDR2 (germline): SGHDN, FVKESK. CDR3 in DNA: TGTGCCAGCAGCATATCCCGAGGGGTAACTGAAGCTTTCTTT. Amino acids: CASSISRGVTEAFF.

The rearrangement uses TRBV2 and TRBJ1-6; a weak D match, TRBD1 (5 bases). The length of the CDR3 is 17 residues. Germline V gene data show CDR1 as SNHLY and CDR2 as FYNNEI. V lost 6 bases and J 1 base, leaving 16 bases between the germline ends. CDR3: CASSSGPQGSYNSPLHF. The CDR3 nucleotides read TGTGCCAGCAGCTCAGGGCCCCAGGGTTCCTATAATTCACCCCTCCACTTT.

This clone was picked up one time. This rearrangement joins TRBV5-6 to TRBJ1-5, with a possible D match to TRBD1 (6 bases). V was clipped by 0 bases and J by 1 base, with 8 bases between them. This CDR3 is built from 15 residues. Germline loops: CDR1 SGHDT, CDR2 YYEEEE. The CDR3 DNA is TGTGCCAGCAGCTTGGGAGGACAGAGCAATCAGCCCCAGCATTTT. Translating gives CASSLGGQSNQPQHF.

The chain couples TRBV5-1 to TRBJ2-1; D tentatively fits TRBD1 or TRBD2 (5 bases each). Trimming cost V 0 bases and J 2 bases, with 15 bases left between them. This CDR3 is built from 17 residues. Germline CDR1 is SGHRS and CDR2 is YFSETQ. DNA for the CDR3: TGCGCCAGCAGCTTGGGGCAACGGGACGCAGCCTACAATGAGCAGTTCTTC. Protein: CASSLGQRDAAYNEQFF. Variable domain in full (rest from reference TRBV5-1 and TRBJ2-1): KAGVTQTPRYLIKTRGQQVTLSCSPISGHRSVSWYQQTPGQGLQFLFEYFSETQRNKGNFPGRFSGRQFSNSRSEMNVSTLELGDSALYLCASSLGQRDAAYNEQFFGPGTRLTVL.

This clone showed up just once. The chain employs TRBV14 and TRBJ1-2; D remains unclear. The germline V gene has CDR1 SGHDN and CDR2 FVKESK. CDR3 length equals 21 residues. Trimming pared 0 bases from V and 0 bases from J, leaving 26 bases between. CDR3 residues: CASSQDSRRAFFARANYGYTF. CDR3 nucleotides: TGTGCCAGCAGCCAAGATAGCCGTAGAGCCTTTTTCGCCCGCGCTAACTATGGCTACACCTTC.

The chain is built from TRBV20-1 and TRBJ2-1; D ambiguous. Germline loops: CDR1 DFQATT, CDR2 SNEGSKA (reference sequence). Trimming left V 1 base short and J 9 bases short, with 7 bases between. This CDR3 region has 11 residues. The CDR3 DNA reads TGCAGTGCTAGAGCCCGTGGTGAGCAGTTCTTC. Translating it yields CSARARGEQFF.

This chain's CDR3 is CSVEQALNTEAFF. The DNA of the CDR3 is TGCAGCGTTGAACAGGCTCTCAACACTGAAGCTTTCTTT. The rearrangement uses TRBV29-1 and TRBJ1-1, with D uncertain. V was clipped by 2 bases and J by 2 bases, with 9 bases between them. The CDR3 is made up of 13 amino acids. CDR1 SQVTM and CDR2 ANQGSEA come from the germline V gene.

The gene calls are TRBV5-1 and TRBJ2-2; TRBD2 matches at 9 bases. The CDR3 covers 14 residues. The ends lost 4 bases at V and 6 bases at J; junction bases unmatched: 4. CDR1 and CDR2 from the germline V gene are SGHRS and YFSETQ. CDR3 sequence: CASSDVAGAGELFF. The CDR3, as DNA: TGCGCCAGCAGCGACGTAGCGGGAGCCGGGGAGCTGTTTTTT. Together with reference TRBV5-1 and TRBJ2-2, the CDR3 gives the full variable domain: KAGVTQTPRYLIKTRGQQVTLSCSPISGHRSVSWYQQTPGQGLQFLFEYFSETQRNKGNFPGRFSGRQFSNSRSEMNVSTLELGDSALYLCASSDVAGAGELFFGEGSRLTVL.

The chain links TRBV7-9 to TRBJ1-3, with D unclear. V gave up 6 bases and J gave up 0 bases, with 9 bases separating them. The CDR3 is 14 amino acids. Germline CDR1 SEHNR, CDR2 FQNEAQ (reference sequence). The CDR3 nucleotides read TGTGCCAGCAGTTCCTTGAGCTCTGGAAACACCATATATTTT. It translates to CASSSLSSGNTIYF.

The rearrangement joins TRBV6-5 to TRBJ1-4; 10 nucleotides agree with TRBD1. With V trimmed by 5 bases and J by 6 bases, 6 bases remained unmatched. The CDR3 totals 15 residues. Germline values: CDR1 MNHEY, CDR2 SVGAGI. The CDR3 region has the DNA TGTGCCAGCAGTACCCCGGGGACAGGGGATGAAAAACTGTTTTTT. Protein product: CASSTPGTGDEKLFF.

The rearrangement joins TRBV24-1 to TRBJ2-3; no clear D. The CDR3 length is 14 residues. The germline CDR1 and CDR2 sequences are KGHDR and SFDVKD. Trimming left V 5 bases short and J 5 bases short, with 13 bases between. The DNA for the CDR3 is TGTGCCACCAGTGGAAACACCTTGCAAGATACGCAGTATTTT. Protein: CATSGNTLQDTQYF.

This chain uses TRBV7-8 with TRBJ2-6; D is uncertain. This CDR3 has 14 amino acids. V lost 1 base, J lost 2 bases, and 3 bases lay in between. CDR1 SGHVS and CDR2 FQNEAQ come from the germline V gene. CDR3 in DNA: TGTGCCAGCAGCTTAGACACTGGGGCCAACGTCCTGACTTTC. It codes for CASSLDTGANVLTF.

The chain uses TRBV19 and TRBJ2-6, with no clear D. The CDR3 extends over 14 amino acids. Germline CDR1 and CDR2: LNHDA and SQIVND (reference sequence). V shed 8 bases and J shed 0 bases, with 8 bases lying between them. The CDR3 region is CASSALSGANVLTF. The CDR3 coding sequence is TGTGCCAGTTCGGCGCTCTCTGGGGCCAACGTCCTGACTTTC.

The V gene is TRBV6-5, the J gene TRBJ1-1; 8 bases fit TRBD1. V was pared by 5 bases and J by 3 bases, with 2 bases of the junction left unmatched. Germline V gene sequence: CDR1 MNHEY, CDR2 SVGAGI. The CDR3 is 13 amino acids. CDR3 nucleotide sequence: TGTGCCAGCAGTCAGGGGGCAGACACTGAAGCTTTCTTT. This encodes CASSQGADTEAFF.

There are a few counts of this clone. V usage is TRBV10-3 and J usage is TRBJ2-1; the match to TRBD2 covers 16 bases. Trimming at V came to 3 bases and at J to 5 bases, leaving 10 bases not matched to a gene. The germline CDR1 and CDR2 sequences are ENHRY and SYGVKD. This CDR3 comprises 19 residues. The CDR3, as DNA: TGTGCCATCAGTGATCCGGGACTAGCGGGAGGGTGGGGTAACAATGAGCAGTTCTTC. Encoded protein: CAISDPGLAGGWGNNEQFF.

The gene calls are TRBV6-5 and TRBJ1-1, with 7 bases aligning to TRBD1. This CDR3 is 15 amino acids long. Germline V lookup: CDR1 MNHEY, CDR2 SVGAGI. Trimming took 4 bases from V and 4 from J; bases not matched to a gene: 9. CDR3 residues: CASSSTGNIGTEAFF. CDR3 sequence (DNA): TGTGCCAGCAGTTCGACAGGGAATATAGGCACTGAAGCTTTCTTT.

In this sample, this clone turned up a few times. The V gene is TRBV5-5, the J gene TRBJ1-1; no firm D call. The CDR3 totals 12 residues. The germline V gene has CDR1 SGHKS and CDR2 YYEKEE (reference sequence). Deletions cut 9 bases from V and 1 base from J, with 10 bases between. The CDR3 reads CATPQGNTEAFF. CDR3 coding DNA: TGTGCCACCCCCCAAGGGAACACTGAAGCTTTCTTT.

In its sample, this clone was seen once. This sequence joins TRBV12-3 or TRBV12-4 and TRBJ1-2; 8 nucleotides align to TRBD1. The V gene end was trimmed by 3 bases and the J gene end by 7 bases; junction bases not matched to a gene: 1. This CDR3 has 12 residues. DNA of the CDR3: TGTGCCAGCAGTTTCACAGGGGGTGGCTACACCTTC. Translation gives CASSFTGGGYTF.

As for this clone: This sample also contains other DNA sequences that code for the same CDR3. This chain's CDR3 is CASSHPGTAEAFF. DNA for the CDR3: TGCGCCAGCAGCCATCCCGGGACAGCTGAAGCTTTCTTT. The rearrangement joins TRBV4-3 to TRBJ1-1; 7 nucleotides agree with TRBD1. CDR3 length: 13 amino acids. After removal of 3 bases from V and 6 bases from J, the junction contained 4 bases not matched to a gene. Germline CDR1 LGHNA, CDR2 YSLEER.

V usage is TRBV4-3 and J usage is TRBJ2-4; D assignment may be TRBD1 or TRBD2 (5 bases each). The germline V gene has CDR1 LGHNA and CDR2 YSLEER. Trimming took off 3 bases at V and 6 bases at J, with 12 bases between the two ends. CDR3 length: 14 amino acids. The CDR3 bases are TGCGCCAGCAGCCAGAAATGGGACGTAAACATTCAGTACTTC. It specifies CASSQKWDVNIQYF.

This rearrangement joins TRBV7-6 to TRBJ2-5, with TRBD1 identical over 8 bases. Trimming removed 3 bases from V and 5 bases from J; junction bases left unmatched: 11. The CDR3 has 16 amino acids. Germline lookup yields CDR1 SGHVS and CDR2 FNYEAQ. The CDR3, as DNA: TGTGCCAGCAGCTTCGCAGGGGGCCTCAAGGGGGAGACCCAGTACTTC. This codes for CASSFAGGLKGETQYF.

The chain carries TRBV2 and TRBJ1-2; D not resolved. CDR3 length: 13 residues. V lost 3 bases, J lost 7 bases, and 12 bases lay in between. The germline V gene encodes CDR1 SNHLY and CDR2 FYNNEI. CDR3 protein: CASSDSGRGGYTF. CDR3 DNA sequence: TGTGCCAGCAGTGACAGCGGTCGCGGTGGCTACACCTTC.

The chain has TRBV4-2 and TRBJ2-1, with 10 positions matching TRBD2. This CDR3 region has 17 residues. J gave up 5 bases and V 0 bases, and 7 bases lay outside the gene matches. Germline CDR1 LGHNA, CDR2 YNFKEQ. The CDR3 nucleotides are TGTGCCAGCAGCCAAGAGGGACCTAGCGGGAGCGACAATGAGCAGTTCTTC. Protein sequence: CASSQEGPSGSDNEQFF.

The chain carries TRBV6-1 and TRBJ2-3, with 10 nucleotides matching TRBD2. Germline V CDR1 and CDR2: MNHNS, SASEGT. This CDR3 contains 18 residues. With 0 bases clipped from V and 6 bases from J, the junction kept 12 bases outside the gene matches. CDR3 in amino acids: CASSEAHQLAGFLDTQYF. The CDR3 region has the DNA TGTGCCAGCAGTGAAGCGCATCAACTAGCGGGGTTCTTGGATACGCAGTATTTT.

In its sample, this clone was seen a few times. This chain links TRBV12-3 or TRBV12-4 with TRBJ1-1; D gene uncertain. There are 12 residues in the CDR3. Trimming left V 3 bases short and J 8 bases short, with 10 bases between. The CDR3 coding sequence is TGTGCCAGCAGTTTCGGTCGCCAGGAAGCTTTCTTT. This gives the protein CASSFGRQEAFF.

J is TRBJ2-5 and V is TRBV5-1; 11 nucleotides agree with TRBD1. CDR3 length: 14 residues. V was pared by 4 bases and J by 5 bases, with 4 bases of the junction left unmatched. Germline CDR1 SGHRS, CDR2 YFSETQ. In DNA form, the CDR3 reads TGCGCCAGCAGCCCGGACAGGGGGCACGAGACCCAGTACTTC. It yields the protein CASSPDRGHETQYF.

The chain uses TRBV25-1 and TRBJ2-7; D may correspond to TRBD1 or TRBD2 (6 bases each). Germline-derived CDR1 and CDR2 are MGHDK and SYGVNS. The CDR3 covers 15 residues. V lost 1 base and J lost 6, with 16 bases in between. The CDR3 region is CASSESGAAGREQYF. The CDR3 DNA is TGTGCCAGCAGTGAATCAGGGGCGGCGGGACGCGAGCAGTACTTC.

The chain employs TRBV5-5 and TRBJ2-3; tentatively, D is TRBD2 (5 bases). The CDR3 length is 16 residues. Per the germline V gene, CDR1 is SGHKS and CDR2 is YYEKEE (reference sequence). V lost 0 bases to trimming and J lost 1 base, with 12 bases between them. In DNA, the CDR3 is TGTGCCAGCAGCTTGGAGAGAGGGCGGGGCACAGATACGCAGTATTTT. Translation: CASSLERGRGTDTQYF.